This T cell receptor (beta chain) was retrieved from a study of cytomegalovirus exposure and HLA in healthy donors. This clone was found once. Generated by immunoSEQ multiplex PCR, the TCRdb table keeps only in-frame clones and is missing some. The sample consists of hundreds of thousands of clones, over 65% of them appearing once. The source is a woman aged 18-29 years in good health and CMV-seronegative. Sequenced: PBMCs.

The DNA of the CDR3 is TGTGCCAGTAGCATTACAGGGGCCCGCTATGGCTACACCTTC. It translates to CASSITGARYGYTF. This chain joins TRBV19 and TRBJ1-2, with 7 bases aligning to TRBD1. V dropped 6 bases and J dropped 4; count of bases not matched to a gene: 8. CDR1 and CDR2 (germline): LNHDA, SQIVND (reference sequence). This CDR3 spans 14 amino acids.